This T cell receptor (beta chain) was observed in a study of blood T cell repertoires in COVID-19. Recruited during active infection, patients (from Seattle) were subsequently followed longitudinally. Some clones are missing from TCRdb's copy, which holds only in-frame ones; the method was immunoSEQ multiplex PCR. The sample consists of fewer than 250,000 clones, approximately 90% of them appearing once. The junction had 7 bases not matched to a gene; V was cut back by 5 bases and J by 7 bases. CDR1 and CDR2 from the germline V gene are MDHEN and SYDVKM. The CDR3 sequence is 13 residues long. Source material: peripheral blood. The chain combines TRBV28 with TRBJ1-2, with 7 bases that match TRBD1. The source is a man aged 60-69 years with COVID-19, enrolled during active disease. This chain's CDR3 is CASSAGTAFGYTF. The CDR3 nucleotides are TGTGCCAGCAGTGCCGGGACAGCGTTTGGCTACACCTTC.